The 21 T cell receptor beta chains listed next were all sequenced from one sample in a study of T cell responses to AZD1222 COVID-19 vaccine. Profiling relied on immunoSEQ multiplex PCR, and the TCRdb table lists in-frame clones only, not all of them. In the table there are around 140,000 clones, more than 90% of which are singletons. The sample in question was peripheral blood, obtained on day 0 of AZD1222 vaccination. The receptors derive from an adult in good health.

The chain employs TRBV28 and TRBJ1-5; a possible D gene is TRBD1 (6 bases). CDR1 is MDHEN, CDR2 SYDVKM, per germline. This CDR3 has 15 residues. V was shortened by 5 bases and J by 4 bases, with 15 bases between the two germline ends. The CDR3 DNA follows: TGTGCCAGCAGTAGAACAGGGATAACGAATCAGCCCCAGCATTTT. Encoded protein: CASSRTGITNQPQHF. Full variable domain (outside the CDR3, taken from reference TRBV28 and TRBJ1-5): DVKVTQSSRYLVKRTGEKVFLECVQDMDHENMFWYRQDPGLGLRLIYFSYDVKMKEKGDIPEGYSVSREKKERFSLILESASTNQTSMYLCASSRTGITNQPQHFGDGTRLSIL.

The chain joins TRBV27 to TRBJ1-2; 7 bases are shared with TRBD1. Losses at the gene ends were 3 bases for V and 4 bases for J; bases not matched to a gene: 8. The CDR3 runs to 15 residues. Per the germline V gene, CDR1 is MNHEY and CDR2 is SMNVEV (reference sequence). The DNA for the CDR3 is TGTGCCAGCAGTTTTAGGCCAGGGGGAATCTATGGCTACACCTTC. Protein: CASSFRPGGIYGYTF.

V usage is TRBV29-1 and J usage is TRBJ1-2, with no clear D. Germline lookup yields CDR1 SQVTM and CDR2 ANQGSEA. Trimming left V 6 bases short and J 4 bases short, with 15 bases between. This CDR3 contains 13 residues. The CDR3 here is CSVVDIPPYGYTF. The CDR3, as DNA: TGCAGCGTCGTTGACATCCCCCCCTATGGCTACACCTTC.

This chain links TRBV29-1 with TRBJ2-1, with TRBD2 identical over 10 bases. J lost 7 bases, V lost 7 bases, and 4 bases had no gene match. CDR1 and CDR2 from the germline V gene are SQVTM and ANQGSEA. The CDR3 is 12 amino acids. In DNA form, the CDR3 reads TGCAGCGCTAGCGGGAGTAAGAATGAGCAGTTCTTC. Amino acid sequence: CSASGSKNEQFF.

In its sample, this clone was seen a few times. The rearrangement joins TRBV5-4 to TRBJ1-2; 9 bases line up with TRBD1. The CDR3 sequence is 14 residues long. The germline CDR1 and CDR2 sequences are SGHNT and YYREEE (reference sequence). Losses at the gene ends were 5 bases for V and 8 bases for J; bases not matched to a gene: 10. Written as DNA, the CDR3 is TGTGCCAGCAGTTACCGGACAGGGGCATGGGGCTACACCTTC. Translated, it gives CASSYRTGAWGYTF.

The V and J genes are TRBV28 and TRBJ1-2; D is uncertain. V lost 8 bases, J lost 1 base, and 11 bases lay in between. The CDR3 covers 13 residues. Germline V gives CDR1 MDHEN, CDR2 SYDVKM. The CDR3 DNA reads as TGTGCCAGCTGCTTCTGGGATAACTATGGCTACACCTTC. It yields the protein CASCFWDNYGYTF.

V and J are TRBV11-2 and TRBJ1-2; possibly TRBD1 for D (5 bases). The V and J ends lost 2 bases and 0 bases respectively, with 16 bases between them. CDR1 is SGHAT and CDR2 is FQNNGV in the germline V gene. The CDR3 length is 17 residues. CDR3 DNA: TGTGCCAGCAGCTTAAGTACCAGACAGCCAGCTAACTATGGCTACACCTTC. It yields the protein CASSLSTRQPANYGYTF.

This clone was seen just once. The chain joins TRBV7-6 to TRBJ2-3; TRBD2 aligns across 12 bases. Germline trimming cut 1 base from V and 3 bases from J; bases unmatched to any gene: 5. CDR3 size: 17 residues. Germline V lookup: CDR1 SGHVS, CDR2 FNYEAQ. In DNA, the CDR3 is TGTGCCAGCAGCTTAGATCTAGCGGGAGGGCCGACAGATACGCAGTATTTT. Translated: CASSLDLAGGPTDTQYF.

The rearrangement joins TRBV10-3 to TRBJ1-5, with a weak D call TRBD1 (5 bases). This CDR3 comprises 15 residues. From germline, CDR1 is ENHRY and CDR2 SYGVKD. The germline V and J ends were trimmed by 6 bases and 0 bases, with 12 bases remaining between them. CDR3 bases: TGTGCCATCAGCACCGACAGTCTTAGCAATCAGCCCCAGCATTTT. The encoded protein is CAISTDSLSNQPQHF.

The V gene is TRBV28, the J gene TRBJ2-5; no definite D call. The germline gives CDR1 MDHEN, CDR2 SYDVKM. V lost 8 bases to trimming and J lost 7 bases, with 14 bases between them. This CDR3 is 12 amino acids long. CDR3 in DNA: TGTGCCAGCCTAGGCGTCCGGGCGACCCAGTACTTC. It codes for CASLGVRATQYF.

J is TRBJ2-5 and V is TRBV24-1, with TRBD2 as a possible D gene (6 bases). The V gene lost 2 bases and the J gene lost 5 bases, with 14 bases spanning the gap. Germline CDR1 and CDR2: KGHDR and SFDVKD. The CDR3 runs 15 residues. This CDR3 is CATSDSGGPAETQYF. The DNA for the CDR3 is TGTGCCACCAGTGATTCAGGAGGGCCAGCGGAGACCCAGTACTTC.

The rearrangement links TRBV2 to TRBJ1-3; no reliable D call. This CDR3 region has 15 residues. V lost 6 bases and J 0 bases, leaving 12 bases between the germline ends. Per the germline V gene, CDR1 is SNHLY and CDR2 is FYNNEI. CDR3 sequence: CASRRDLLSGNTIYF. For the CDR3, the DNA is TGTGCCAGCAGGCGAGATCTACTCTCTGGAAACACCATATATTTT.

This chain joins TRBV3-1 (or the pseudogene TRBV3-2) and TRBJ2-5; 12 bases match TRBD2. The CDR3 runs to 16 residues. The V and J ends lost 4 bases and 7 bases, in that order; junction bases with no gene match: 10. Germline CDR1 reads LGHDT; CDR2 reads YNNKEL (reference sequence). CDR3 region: CASSPLAGGPSGTQYF. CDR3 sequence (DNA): TGTGCCAGCAGCCCGCTAGCGGGAGGGCCTAGTGGGACCCAGTACTTC.

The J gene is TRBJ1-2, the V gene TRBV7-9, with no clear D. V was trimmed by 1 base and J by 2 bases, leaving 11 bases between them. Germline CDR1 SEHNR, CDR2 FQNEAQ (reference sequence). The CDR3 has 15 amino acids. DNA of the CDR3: TGTGCCAGCAGCTTAGTTTCTGGAGGGAACTATGGCTACACCTTC. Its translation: CASSLVSGGNYGYTF.

The CDR3 nucleotides are TGTGCCACCCGGAATGACGAGGACAGGGACTTCGCGCCCCTCCACTTT. The encoded protein is CATRNDEDRDFAPLHF. The V and J genes are TRBV24-1 and TRBJ1-6, with 8 positions matching TRBD1. Germline CDR1 reads KGHDR; CDR2 reads SFDVKD. This CDR3 contains 16 residues. The V and J ends lost 9 bases and 13 bases, in that order; junction bases with no gene match: 19.

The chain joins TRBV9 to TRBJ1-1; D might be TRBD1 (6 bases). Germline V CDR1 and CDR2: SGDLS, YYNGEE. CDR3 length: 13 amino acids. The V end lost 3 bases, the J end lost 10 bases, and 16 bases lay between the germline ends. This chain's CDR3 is CASSAEGEGVAFF. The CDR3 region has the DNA TGTGCCAGCAGCGCGGAGGGGGAGGGAGTAGCTTTCTTT.

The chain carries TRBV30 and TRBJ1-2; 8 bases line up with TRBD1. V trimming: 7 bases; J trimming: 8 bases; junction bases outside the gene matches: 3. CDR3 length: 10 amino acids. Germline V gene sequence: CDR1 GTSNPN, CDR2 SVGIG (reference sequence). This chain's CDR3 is CASRGQGYTF. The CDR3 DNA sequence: TGTGCCTCCAGGGGGCAGGGCTACACCTTC.

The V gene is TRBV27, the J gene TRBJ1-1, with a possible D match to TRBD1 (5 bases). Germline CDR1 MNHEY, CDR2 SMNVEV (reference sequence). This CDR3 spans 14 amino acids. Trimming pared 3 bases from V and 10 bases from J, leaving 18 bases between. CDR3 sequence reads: CASSFVPSGKGAFF. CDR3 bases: TGTGCCAGCAGTTTCGTCCCCTCAGGGAAGGGAGCTTTCTTT.

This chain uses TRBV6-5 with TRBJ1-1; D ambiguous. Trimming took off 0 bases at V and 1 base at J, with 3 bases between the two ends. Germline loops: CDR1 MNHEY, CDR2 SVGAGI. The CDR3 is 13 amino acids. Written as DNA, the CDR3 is TGTGCCAGCAGTTACTCAGCGAACACTGAAGCTTTCTTT. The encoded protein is CASSYSANTEAFF.

The CDR3: CASSVASRPYEQYF. CDR3 DNA: TGTGCCAGCAGCGTAGCTTCCAGACCCTACGAGCAGTACTTC. The chain links TRBV9 to TRBJ2-7; D not resolved. The germline V gene has CDR1 SGDLS and CDR2 YYNGEE. V lost 0 bases to trimming and J lost 2 bases, with 9 bases between them. CDR3 size: 14 residues.

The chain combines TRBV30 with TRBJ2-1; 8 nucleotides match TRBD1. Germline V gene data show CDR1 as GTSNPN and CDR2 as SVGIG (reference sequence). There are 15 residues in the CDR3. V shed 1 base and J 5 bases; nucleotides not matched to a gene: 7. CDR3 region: CAWSGGQGRDNEQFF. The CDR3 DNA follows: TGTGCCTGGAGTGGAGGACAGGGTAGGGACAATGAGCAGTTCTTC.